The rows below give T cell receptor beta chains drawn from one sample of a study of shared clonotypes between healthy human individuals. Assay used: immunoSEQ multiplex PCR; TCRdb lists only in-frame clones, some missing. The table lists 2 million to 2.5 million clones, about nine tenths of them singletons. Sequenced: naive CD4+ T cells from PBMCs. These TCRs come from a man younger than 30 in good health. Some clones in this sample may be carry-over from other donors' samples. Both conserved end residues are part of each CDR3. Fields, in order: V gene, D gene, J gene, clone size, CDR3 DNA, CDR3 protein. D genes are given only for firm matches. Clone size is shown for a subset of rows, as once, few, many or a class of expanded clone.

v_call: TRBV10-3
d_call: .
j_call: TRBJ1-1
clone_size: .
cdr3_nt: TGTGCCATCCGGACCGCGAGGGGTGAAGCTTTCTTT
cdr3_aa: CAIRTARGEAFF

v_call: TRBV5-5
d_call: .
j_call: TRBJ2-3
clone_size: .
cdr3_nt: TGTGCCAGCAGCTTGGGGCCTACCAGCACAGATACGCAGTATTTT
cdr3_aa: CASSLGPTSTDTQYF

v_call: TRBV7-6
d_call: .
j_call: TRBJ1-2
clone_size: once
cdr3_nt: TGTGCCAGCAGCTTGGGGTTTGACTATGGCTACACCTTC
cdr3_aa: CASSLGFDYGYTF

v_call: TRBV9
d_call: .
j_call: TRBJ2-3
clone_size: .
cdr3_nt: TGTGCCAGCAGCGTAGGTTCCCAGGGGGGAGATACGCAGTATTTT
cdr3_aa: CASSVGSQGGDTQYF

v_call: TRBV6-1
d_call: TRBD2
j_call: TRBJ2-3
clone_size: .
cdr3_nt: TGTGCCAGCAGGGGGACTACTAACACAGATACGCAGTATTTT
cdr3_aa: CASRGTTNTDTQYF

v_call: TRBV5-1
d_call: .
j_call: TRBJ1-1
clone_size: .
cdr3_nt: TGCGCCAGCAGCCTTAGGGTATTGAGCACTGAAGCTTTCTTT
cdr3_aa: CASSLRVLSTEAFF

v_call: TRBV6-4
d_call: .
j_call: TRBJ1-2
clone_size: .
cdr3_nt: TGTGCCAGCAGTGATTTTCCGGGTGGTGGCTACACCTTC
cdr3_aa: CASSDFPGGGYTF

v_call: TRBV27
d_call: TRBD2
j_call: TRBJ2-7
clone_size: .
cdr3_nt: TGTGCCAGCAGAGTACTAGCGGGAGGGCCGGGTAACGAGCAGTACTTC
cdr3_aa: CASRVLAGGPGNEQYF

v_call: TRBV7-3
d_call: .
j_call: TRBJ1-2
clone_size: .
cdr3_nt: TGTGCCAGCAGCTTAACAGGGCAGGCCTATGGCTACACCTTC
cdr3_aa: CASSLTGQAYGYTF

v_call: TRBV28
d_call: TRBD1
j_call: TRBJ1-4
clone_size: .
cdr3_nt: TGTGCCAGCAGTTCTACCGGGACAGGGGGCGGAAAACTGTTTTTT
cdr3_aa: CASSSTGTGGGKLFF

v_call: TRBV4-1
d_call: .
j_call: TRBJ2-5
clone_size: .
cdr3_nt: TGCGCCAGCAGCCAAGAAGGCCCACCGACACAAGAGACCCAGTACTTC
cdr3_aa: CASSQEGPPTQETQYF

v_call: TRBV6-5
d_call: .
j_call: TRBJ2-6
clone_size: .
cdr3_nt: TGTGCCAGCAGTTACTCGACCCTCCCTGGGGCCAACGTCCTGACTTTC
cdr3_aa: CASSYSTLPGANVLTF

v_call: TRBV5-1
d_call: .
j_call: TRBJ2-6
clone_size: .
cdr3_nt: TGCGCCAGCAGCCCCGGTGGCATGTCTGGGGCCAACGTCCTGACTTTC
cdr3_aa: CASSPGGMSGANVLTF

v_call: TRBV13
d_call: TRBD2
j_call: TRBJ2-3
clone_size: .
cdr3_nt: TGTGCCAGCAGCTTATTCCGTGGCGGGAGGTGGGCAGATACGCAGTATTTT
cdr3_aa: CASSLFRGGRWADTQYF

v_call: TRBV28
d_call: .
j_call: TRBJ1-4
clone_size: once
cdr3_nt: TGTGCCAGCACCACCTGGGGTAAGACCGAAAAACTGTTTTTT
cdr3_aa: CASTTWGKTEKLFF

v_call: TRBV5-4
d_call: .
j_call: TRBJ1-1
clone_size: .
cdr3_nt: TGTGCCACTGGGGTCGCGAACACTGAAGCTTTCTTT
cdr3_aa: CATGVANTEAFF

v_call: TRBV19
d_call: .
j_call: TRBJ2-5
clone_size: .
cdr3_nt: TGTGCCAGTAGTATTGGGACCAGCCAAGAGACCCAGTACTTC
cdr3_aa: CASSIGTSQETQYF

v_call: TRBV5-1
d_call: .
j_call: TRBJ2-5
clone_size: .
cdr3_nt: TGCGCCAGCAGCTTGGGGACTGCGCGGGAGACCCAGTACTTC
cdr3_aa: CASSLGTARETQYF

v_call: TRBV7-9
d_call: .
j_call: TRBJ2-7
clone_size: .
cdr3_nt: TGTGCCAGCAGCTTATGGGAGGGGGGAGGCGTTTTCTACGAGCAGTACTTC
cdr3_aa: CASSLWEGGGVFYEQYF

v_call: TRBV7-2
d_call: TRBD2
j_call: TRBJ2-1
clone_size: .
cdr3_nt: TGTGCCAGCAGCTTAGGCGGGAGGGGTGCCCACAATGAGCAGTTCTTC
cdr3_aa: CASSLGGRGAHNEQFF

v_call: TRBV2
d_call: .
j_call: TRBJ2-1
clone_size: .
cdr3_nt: TGTGCCAGCAGGGCGACTAGTTTGCTGGGGTTCTTC
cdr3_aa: CASRATSLLGFF

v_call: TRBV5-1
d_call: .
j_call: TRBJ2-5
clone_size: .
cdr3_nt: TGCGCCACCACACACCGGCCGGGGGCTTCGGAGACCCAGTACTTC
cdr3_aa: CATTHRPGASETQYF

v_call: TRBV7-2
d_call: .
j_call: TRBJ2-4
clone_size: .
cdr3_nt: TGTGCCAGCAGCTTAGGCGTCGGTAGGAATAGTGGGGCCAAAAACATTCAGTACTTC
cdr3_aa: CASSLGVGRNSGAKNIQYF

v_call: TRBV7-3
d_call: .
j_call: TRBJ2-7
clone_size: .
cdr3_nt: TGTGCCAGCAGCTTAACGGGGCGCTCCTACGAGCAGTACTTC
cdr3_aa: CASSLTGRSYEQYF

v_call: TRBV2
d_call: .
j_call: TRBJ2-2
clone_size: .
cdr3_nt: TGTGCCAGCAGTGGTGACGACGGGGAGCTGTTTTTT
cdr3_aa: CASSGDDGELFF

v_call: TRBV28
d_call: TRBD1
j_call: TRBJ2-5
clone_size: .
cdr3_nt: TGTGCCAGCAGTTTATCGGGGCGGTGGGGACAGGGCCAAGAGACCCAGTACTTC
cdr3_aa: CASSLSGRWGQGQETQYF

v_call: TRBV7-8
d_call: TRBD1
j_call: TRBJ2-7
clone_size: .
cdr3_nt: TGTGCCAGCAGCAACCGGGACAGGGCGTTCGACGAGCAGTACTTC
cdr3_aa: CASSNRDRAFDEQYF

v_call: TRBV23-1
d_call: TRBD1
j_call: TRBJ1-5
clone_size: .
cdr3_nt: TGCGCCAGCAGTCAAACGGACAGGGGGCCCAGTCAGCCCCAGCATTTT
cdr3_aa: CASSQTDRGPSQPQHF

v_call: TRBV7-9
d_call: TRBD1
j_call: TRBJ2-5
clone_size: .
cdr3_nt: TGTGCCAGCAGCTGGCGAGGACAGGTCCAAGAGACCCAGTACTTC
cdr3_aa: CASSWRGQVQETQYF